This TCR beta chain appears in the sequencing data of a study of cytomegalovirus exposure and HLA in healthy donors. Study overall: Prior work identified 120 million or so unique TCR beta sequences in some 180 million T cells.

This PCR relied on a set of 60 Vbeta primers and 13 Jbeta primers. The table came from immunoSEQ multiplex PCR; TCRdb's copy has only in-frame clones and leaves some out. The data contain about 200,000 clones, approximately 86% of them singletons. Study-level findings and limits: Follow-up analysis seemed to connect common viral pathogens with several of the most significant clusters identified.

On this clone: The antigen is undetermined.

Per germline, CDR1 SGHRS and CDR2 YFSETQ. V shed 2 bases and J 5 bases; nucleotides not matched to a gene: 12. This CDR3 region has 17 residues. J is TRBJ1-1 and V is TRBV5-1, with 10 bases that match TRBD1. The sample consisted of PBMCs. This TCR came from a woman younger than 45 in good health and CMV-seronegative. In nucleotides, the CDR3 is TGCGCCAGCAGCTTCCTCCTGACAGGGGGCCCGGAGACTGAAGCTTTCTTT. Protein product: CASSFLLTGGPETEAFF. The whole variable domain, filled in from reference TRBV5-1 and TRBJ1-1, reads KAGVTQTPRYLIKTRGQQVTLSCSPISGHRSVSWYQQTPGQGLQFLFEYFSETQRNKGNFPGRFSGRQFSNSRSEMNVSTLELGDSALYLCASSFLLTGGPETEAFFGQGTRLTVV.